This T cell receptor (beta chain) was identified in a study of blood T cell repertoires in COVID-19. The repertoire was sequenced with immunoSEQ multiplex PCR; TCRdb's copy has only in-frame clones and lacks some. This sample has about 330,000 clones, with roughly nine tenths found just once. Enrollees, 18 to 89 years old, lived in 20 to 25 US areas. Clinical history as reported by participants underpinned cohort assignment. The CDR3 spans 16 residues. Germline V gene lookup returns CDR1 MNHNS and CDR2 SASEGT. V lost 2 bases and J 0 bases, leaving 11 bases between the germline ends. This clonotype was sampled from a woman in her twenties or thirties who had recovered from COVID-19. This chain links TRBV6-1 with TRBJ2-4; a possible D gene is TRBD1 (6 bases). The sequenced sample was PBMCs or T cells enriched from blood (not recorded which). As DNA, the CDR3 is TGTGCCAGCAGTGAAAGGACAGTTCTAGCCAAAAACATTCAGTACTTC. It encodes CASSERTVLAKNIQYF.